This T cell receptor beta chain was documented in a study of OX40 agonist ivuxolimab in advanced cancers. About the study: Every 2 weeks, ivuxolimab was infused into the patients intravenously at between 0.01 and 10 mg/kg. Participants could have had prior anti-PD-1, anti-PD-L1 or anti-CTLA-4 therapy, and approximately 37% had some. People in dose escalation had one of these cancers: hepatocellular carcinoma, melanoma, renal cell or head and neck cancer. Study findings and constraints: Doses of 0.1 to 3.0 mg/kg were accompanied by clonal expansion of CD4+ and CD8+ blood T cells by week 6.

The V and J ends lost 5 bases and 6 bases respectively, with 10 bases between them. The germline CDR1 and CDR2 sequences are MNHEY and SVGAGI. This CDR3 region has 12 residues. About this clone: Its target is unknown.

Data came from immunoSEQ multiplex PCR; TCRdb stores just in-frame clones and leaves some out. The table shows 70,000 to 100,000 clones, with under 90% occurring only once. The chain is built from TRBV6-5 and TRBJ1-2; D possibly corresponds to TRBD1 (6 bases). This receptor was obtained from an adult with an advanced solid tumor such as melanoma, head and neck, liver or kidney cancer. Sequences were derived from CD4+ or CD8+ T cells sorted from blood, sampled in a trial of the OX40 agonist ivuxolimab. The DNA for the CDR3 is TGTGCCAGCAGTGAAGGACAGAATGGCTACACCTTC. Its translation: CASSEGQNGYTF.